The 27 T cell receptor beta chains presented below share a single source sample, sequenced in a study of blood T cell repertoires in COVID-19. Data came from immunoSEQ multiplex PCR; TCRdb stores just in-frame clones and leaves some out. This table has over 55,000 clones, roughly 80% appearing once. The sequenced material came from peripheral blood. These receptors were obtained from a man in his fifties or sixties with active COVID-19.

V gene TRBV7-8 combines with J gene TRBJ2-5; 8 bases are a match to TRBD2. This CDR3 is 13 amino acids long. Germline trimming cut 5 bases from V and 5 bases from J; bases unmatched to any gene: 4. Germline V gives CDR1 SGHVS, CDR2 FQNEAQ. CDR3 in amino acids: CASSPGGLETQYF. The DNA for the CDR3 is TGTGCCAGCAGCCCGGGAGGGCTTGAGACCCAGTACTTC. Variable domain in full (rest from reference TRBV7-8 and TRBJ2-5): GAGVSQSPRYKVAKRGQDVALRCDPISGHVSLFWYQQALGQGPEFLTYFQNEAQLDKSGLPSDRFFAERPEGSVSTLKIQRTQQEDSAVYLCASSPGGLETQYFGPGTRLLVL.

The J gene is TRBJ2-7, the V gene TRBV30; D call uncertain. Germline V gives CDR1 GTSNPN, CDR2 SVGIG (reference sequence). The CDR3 runs 13 residues. V was cut by 3 bases and J by 0 bases, with 9 bases left in between. In nucleotides, the CDR3 is TGTGCCTGGAGCGAACAAGACTCCTACGAGCAGTACTTC. It translates to CAWSEQDSYEQYF.

The V gene is TRBV29-1, the J gene TRBJ2-7, with 7 bases that match TRBD1. CDR3 length: 13 amino acids. Germline lookup yields CDR1 SQVTM and CDR2 ANQGSEA. J lost 4 bases, V lost 6 bases, and 9 bases had no gene match. This CDR3 is CSVRQGKPYEQYF. The CDR3 DNA reads TGCAGCGTCCGACAGGGTAAGCCGTACGAGCAGTACTTC.

The V and J genes are TRBV5-5 and TRBJ1-6; D ambiguous. Germline CDR1 reads SGHKS; CDR2 reads YYEKEE (reference sequence). The V gene lost 4 bases and the J gene lost 7 bases, with 18 bases spanning the gap. The CDR3 spans 16 residues. The CDR3 DNA sequence: TGTGCCAGCAGCGGCCTTGGGTTGCGGCTCAATTCACCCCTCCACTTT. It yields the protein CASSGLGLRLNSPLHF.

V usage is TRBV6-2 or TRBV6-3 and J usage is TRBJ2-5; D is undetermined. Trimming cost V 0 bases and J 9 bases, with 8 bases left between them. CDR1 is MNHEY and CDR2 is SVGEGT in the germline V gene. CDR3 length equals 12 residues. The CDR3 DNA sequence: TGTGCCAGCAGTTACTCAGTGAGGTCCCAGTACTTC. Translation gives CASSYSVRSQYF.

The genes are TRBV20-1 and TRBJ1-5; D unresolved. CDR3 size: 13 residues. Germline V gene data show CDR1 as DFQATT and CDR2 as SNEGSKA (reference sequence). V was pared by 3 bases and J by 6 bases, with 12 bases between. DNA for the CDR3: TGCAGTGCTAGTGCAGGTTTTGGTCAGCCCCAGCATTTT. Translated: CSASAGFGQPQHF.

The chain combines TRBV6-6 with TRBJ2-5, with 8 bases aligning to TRBD2. The J segment lost 3 bases and the V segment lost 2 bases, leaving 2 bases of the junction unmatched. The CDR3 covers 14 residues. Per germline, CDR1 MNHNY and CDR2 SVGAGI (reference sequence). CDR3 protein: CASSYMREEETQYF. The CDR3 DNA reads TGTGCCAGCAGTTACATGCGGGAGGAAGAGACCCAGTACTTC.

This sequence joins TRBV10-2 and TRBJ2-1, with 13 positions matching TRBD2. The V gene end was trimmed by 1 base and the J gene end by 0 bases; junction bases not matched to a gene: 9. CDR1 and CDR2 (germline): WSHSY, SAAADI. CDR3 size: 20 residues. The CDR3 loop is CASSEFGLAGAISSYNEQFF. CDR3 DNA: TGCGCCAGCAGTGAGTTCGGACTAGCGGGGGCTATAAGCTCCTACAATGAGCAGTTCTTC.

The chain combines TRBV5-1 with TRBJ2-7, with TRBD2 matching over 16 bases. CDR1 is SGHRS, CDR2 YFSETQ, per germline. V lost 4 bases and J lost 2; bases outside the gene matches: 3. This CDR3 is 16 amino acids long. CDR3 in amino acids: CASSLGTSGRAYEQYF. Written as DNA, the CDR3 is TGCGCCAGCAGCCTCGGGACTAGCGGGAGGGCCTACGAGCAGTACTTC. Filled out from reference TRBV5-1 and TRBJ2-7, the complete variable domain reads KAGVTQTPRYLIKTRGQQVTLSCSPISGHRSVSWYQQTPGQGLQFLFEYFSETQRNKGNFPGRFSGRQFSNSRSEMNVSTLELGDSALYLCASSLGTSGRAYEQYFGPGTRLTVT.

V is TRBV6-5 and J is TRBJ2-1; weak D call: TRBD1 (5 bases). Looked up from germline, CDR1 is MNHEY and CDR2 is SVGAGI. V gave up 4 bases and J gave up 15 bases, with 16 bases separating them. The CDR3 runs to 12 residues. The CDR3 region has the DNA TGTGCCAGCAGTTCCCCCAGCAGGGTAATGTTCTTC. This sequence encodes CASSSPSRVMFF.

The rearrangement links TRBV27 to TRBJ1-1; D is possibly TRBD1 (5 bases). From germline, CDR1 is MNHEY and CDR2 SMNVEV (reference sequence). The CDR3 consists of 14 residues. V shed 5 bases and J shed 6 bases, with 16 bases lying between them. CDR3 amino acids: CASSPRGGISEAFF. CDR3 DNA: TGTGCCAGCAGTCCCCGGGGCGGGATATCTGAAGCTTTCTTT.

This chain links TRBV14 with TRBJ1-1, with TRBD1 matching 7 bases. Germline assignment: CDR1 SGHDN and CDR2 FVKESK. Unmatched junction bases numbered 3, after V lost 4 bases and J lost 7 bases. This CDR3 has 12 residues. The CDR3: CASSRRTGEAFF. The CDR3 region has the DNA TGTGCCAGCAGCCGACGGACAGGTGAAGCTTTCTTT.

V and J are TRBV28 and TRBJ1-4; possible D gene TRBD1, 6 bases. V was clipped by 5 bases and J by 1 base, with 8 bases between them. CDR3 length equals 14 residues. Looked up from germline, CDR1 is MDHEN and CDR2 is SYDVKM. CDR3 nucleotide sequence: TGTGCCAGCAGTCGAGGGGGAACTAATGAAAAACTGTTTTTT. It is translated as CASSRGGTNEKLFF.

The rearrangement joins TRBV4-2 to TRBJ2-1, with unresolved D. The CDR3 covers 13 residues. With 0 bases removed from V and 9 bases from J, the gap between germline ends came to 9 bases. The germline gives CDR1 LGHNA, CDR2 YNFKEQ. The CDR3 nucleotides read TGTGCCAGCAGCCAAGAGATTCCGAGTGAGCAGTTCTTC. This translates into CASSQEIPSEQFF.

This clone was seen a few times. The chain has TRBV5-4 and TRBJ2-7, with 15 bases aligning to TRBD2. The CDR3 consists of 18 residues. CDR1 is SGHNT and CDR2 is YYREEE in the germline V gene (reference sequence). Trimming took 1 base from V and 0 from J; bases not matched to a gene: 5. The CDR3 DNA is TGTGCCAGCAGCTTGAAGGGACTAGCGGGGGGCCCCTCCTACGAGCAGTACTTC. Translation gives CASSLKGLAGGPSYEQYF.

V usage is TRBV5-4 and J usage is TRBJ2-5; a possible D gene is TRBD1 (6 bases). The CDR3 length is 11 residues. Trimming cost V 0 bases and J 9 bases, with 6 bases left between them. The germline V gene encodes CDR1 SGHNT and CDR2 YYREEE (reference sequence). In nucleotides, the CDR3 is TGTGCCAGCAGCTTGGGACAGGCCCAGTACTTC. Amino acid sequence: CASSLGQAQYF.

This clone is deemed medium-sized. This chain connects TRBV11-2 to TRBJ2-2; 10 bases fit TRBD1. CDR1 and CDR2 from the germline V gene are SGHAT and FQNNGV. The CDR3 is 15 amino acids. The V gene end was trimmed by 3 bases and the J gene end by 3 bases; junction bases not matched to a gene: 1. CDR3 region: CASSFGTGDTGELFF. The CDR3 region has the DNA TGTGCCAGCAGCTTCGGGACAGGGGACACCGGGGAGCTGTTTTTT.

The V and J genes are TRBV5-1 and TRBJ2-7, with 7 bases identical to TRBD1. The CDR3 has 14 residues. Per germline, CDR1 SGHRS and CDR2 YFSETQ. V was clipped by 3 bases and J by 5 bases; unmatched bases: 8. The CDR3 nucleotides read TGCGCCAGCAGCTCTCTGGGCCAGGGGGACGAGCAGTACTTC. Translation: CASSSLGQGDEQYF.

The CDR3 reads CASSLGTSGGPGTQYF. The CDR3 coding sequence is TGTGCCAGCAGCTTAGGGACTAGCGGGGGACCGGGTACGCAGTATTTT. V and J are TRBV7-2 and TRBJ2-3; 13 bases are a match to TRBD2. There are 16 residues in the CDR3. Trimming at V came to 1 base and at J to 8 bases, leaving 6 bases not matched to a gene. Germline V CDR1 and CDR2: SGHTA, FQGNSA.

This rearrangement joins TRBV25-1 to TRBJ1-1, with 8 bases identical to TRBD1. The ends lost 3 bases at V and 7 bases at J; junction bases unmatched: 1. CDR3 size: 12 residues. Germline values: CDR1 MGHDK, CDR2 SYGVNS. The CDR3 is CASSDTGGEAFF. The CDR3 DNA reads as TGTGCCAGCAGTGACACAGGGGGTGAAGCTTTCTTT.

This rearrangement joins TRBV7-2 to TRBJ2-3; D is possibly TRBD2 (5 bases). From germline, CDR1 is SGHTA and CDR2 FQGNSA. The CDR3 runs 15 residues. V was shortened by 0 bases and J by 5 bases, with 12 bases between the two germline ends. In DNA, the CDR3 is TGTGCCAGCAGCTTAGCGCGGGTCCCCGGAGATACGCAGTATTTT. The encoded protein is CASSLARVPGDTQYF.

This clone was seen just once. The chain couples TRBV18 to TRBJ2-7; 7 bases are a match to TRBD1. Unmatched junction bases numbered 5, after V lost 4 bases and J lost 2 bases. The germline V gene encodes CDR1 KGHSH and CDR2 LQKENI. This CDR3 contains 14 residues. The CDR3 coding sequence is TGTGCCAGCTCACGGGGACAGCTTACCTACGAGCAGTACTTC. Its protein product is CASSRGQLTYEQYF.

The CDR3 reads CASNRDRLTGELFF. The CDR3 DNA reads as TGTGCCAGCAACCGGGACAGATTAACCGGGGAGCTGTTTTTT. V is TRBV6-5 and J is TRBJ2-2; 7 positions agree with TRBD1. V trimming: 7 bases; J trimming: 5 bases; junction bases outside the gene matches: 7. Germline-derived CDR1 and CDR2 are MNHEY and SVGAGI. The CDR3 is 14 amino acids.

CDR3 residues: CASSAGSGGFF. The DNA of the CDR3 is TGTGCCAGCAGTGCAGGGTCGGGGGGGTTCTTC. The chain combines TRBV2 with TRBJ2-1, with 7 bases fitting TRBD2. J lost 15 bases, V lost 4 bases, and 6 bases had no gene match. The CDR3 covers 11 residues. CDR1 and CDR2 (germline): SNHLY, FYNNEI. The full variable domain, in which reference TRBV2 and TRBJ2-1 provide the parts outside the CDR3, is EPEVTQTPSHQVTQMGQEVILRCVPISNHLYFYWYRQILGQKVEFLVSFYNNEISEKSEIFDDQFSVERPDGSNFTLKIRSTKLEDSAMYFCASSAGSGGFFGPGTRLTVL.

The count of this clone is one. The CDR3 nucleotides read TGCGCCAGCAGCCCCCCTAACTCGGCCAACGTCCTGACTTTC. Amino acid sequence: CASSPPNSANVLTF. V and J are TRBV5-1 and TRBJ2-6; D remains unclear. This CDR3 is built from 14 residues. The V end lost 4 bases, the J end lost 6 bases, and 11 bases lay between the germline ends. Germline lookup yields CDR1 SGHRS and CDR2 YFSETQ. Variable domain in full (rest from reference TRBV5-1 and TRBJ2-6): KAGVTQTPRYLIKTRGQQVTLSCSPISGHRSVSWYQQTPGQGLQFLFEYFSETQRNKGNFPGRFSGRQFSNSRSEMNVSTLELGDSALYLCASSPPNSANVLTFGAGSRLTVL.

The DNA for the CDR3 is TGTGCCAGCAGGGTAGGGACTAGCGGGAGAACAGATACGCAGTATTTT. It encodes CASRVGTSGRTDTQYF. The V gene is TRBV2, the J gene TRBJ2-3; TRBD2 matches at 14 bases. The CDR3 length is 16 residues. The J segment lost 3 bases and the V segment lost 6 bases, leaving 5 bases of the junction unmatched. CDR1 and CDR2 from the germline V gene are SNHLY and FYNNEI.

The chain carries TRBV12-2 and TRBJ2-3; the D call in the table, TRBD2, was not verified against the DNA. TRBV12-2 is given as a pseudogene. The CDR3 runs to 17 residues. The CDR3 region has the DNA TGTGCAAGTCGCTTAGTATCTCGGGGGGGATCCACAGATACGCAGTATTTT. Encoded protein: CASRLVSRGGSTDTQYF.